This T cell receptor beta chain was documented in a study of T cells after yellow fever vaccination. Study findings and constraints: Overlap between CD4 and CD8 compartments was detected for a small share of clonotypes. The study re-detected most primary-vaccination clones after the booster (about 96% CD4, roughly 91% CD8).

TCR cDNA, made by 5'RACE template switching, carried an added universal primer site and UMIs. TCRdb independently ran MiXCR on the 5' RACE reads; one entry per CDR3 protein. The top ten clones hold about 16% of a sample with under 550,000 distinct CDR3 sequences, just over 20% of them seen once. The germline gives CDR1 SGHTA, CDR2 FQGNSA. The CDR3 is made up of 13 amino acids. Trimming removed 8 bases from V and 6 bases from J, with 14 bases in between. Concerning this clonotype itself: Its antigen is undetermined.

The chain joins TRBV7-2 to TRBJ2-1; possible D gene TRBD2, 6 bases. This specimen consisted of PBMCs, obtained less than 25 days after the first yellow fever vaccination. This sequence originates from a man younger than 30 who received the YFV17D yellow fever vaccine. The CDR3 DNA follows: TGTGCCAGCGGCAGACTAGTTGTCAATGAGCAGTTCTTC. Translation gives CASGRLVVNEQFF.